This T cell receptor (beta chain) comes out of a study of immune evolution from preneoplasia to lung adenocarcinoma. Study-wide results and limits: Normal lung had highest clonality; later lesions appeared denser, more diverse.

Sequencing was performed with immunoSEQ multiplex PCR; in TCRdb, only in-frame clones are kept and a portion is missing. The sample consists of roughly 21,000 clones, over 70% of them appearing once. V lost 6 bases and J lost 4, with 15 bases in between. The length of the CDR3 is 14 residues. The germline V gene has CDR1 MDHEN and CDR2 SYDVKM. In the case of this clone: Its antigen is still unknown.

The chain links TRBV28 to TRBJ2-5; no definite D call. The sample consisted of FFPE invasive lung adenocarcinoma tissue. The TCR was taken from a person aged 55 to 70 with lung adenocarcinoma. In DNA, the CDR3 is TGTGCCAGCAGCCCACCGGCCCTGGGAGAGACCCAGTACTTC. Its translation: CASSPPALGETQYF.